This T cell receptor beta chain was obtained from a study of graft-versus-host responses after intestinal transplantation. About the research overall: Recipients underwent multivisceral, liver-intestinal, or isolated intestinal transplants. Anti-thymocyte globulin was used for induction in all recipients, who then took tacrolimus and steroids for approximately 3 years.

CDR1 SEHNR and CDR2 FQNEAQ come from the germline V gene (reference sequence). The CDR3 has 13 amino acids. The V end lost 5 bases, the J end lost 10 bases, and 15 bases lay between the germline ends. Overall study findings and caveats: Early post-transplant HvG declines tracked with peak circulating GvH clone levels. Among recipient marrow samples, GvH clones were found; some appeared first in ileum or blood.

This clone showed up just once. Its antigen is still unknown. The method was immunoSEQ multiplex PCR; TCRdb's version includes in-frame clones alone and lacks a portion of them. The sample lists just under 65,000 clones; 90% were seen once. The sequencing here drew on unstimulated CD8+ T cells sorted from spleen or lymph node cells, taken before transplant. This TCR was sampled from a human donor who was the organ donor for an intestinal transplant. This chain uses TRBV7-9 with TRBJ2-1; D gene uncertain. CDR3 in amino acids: CASSPRLPAEQFF. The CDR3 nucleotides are TGTGCCAGCAGCCCCCGACTCCCGGCGGAGCAGTTCTTC.